One and the same sample provided the 4 T cell receptor beta chains below, sequenced in a study of regulatory T cells in long-lasting Graves disease. For TCR beta, libraries came from iRepertoire HTBI primers and Arm-PCR of CDR3 regions. TCRdb reanalysed the multiplex PCR reads using MiXCR and keeps one entry per CDR3 protein. This sample carries about 330,000 distinct CDR3 sequences, roughly 15% of them seen once, and the ten largest clones take 20% to 25%. Noted time point: newly diagnosed GD, antithyroid drugs for less than 3 months. Construction of the TCR library relied on RNA isolated from PBMCs. The sample was also linked to a second study, of T cells in Graves' hyperthyroidism and ophthalmopathy.

The source was peripheral blood mononuclear cells (PBMCs), collected at new diagnosis, from a patient treated with antithyroid drugs. The receptors shown here come from a woman between 18 and 30 years old with Graves disease.

On this clonotype: Just one base apart from a much larger clone, this may be a read error. The CDR3 nucleotides are TGTGCCGGCAGTCCAGGGGGCTTAGGAGAGACCCAGTACTTC. Translated, it gives CAGSPGGLGETQYF. The V and J genes are TRBV11-3 and TRBJ2-5, with TRBD1 matching over 8 bases. Germline V gene sequence: CDR1 SGHNT, CDR2 YENEEA. This CDR3 region has 14 residues.

Details on this clonotype: A single base separates this from a much larger clone, so it may be a read error. This chain connects TRBV24-1 to TRBJ2-1; TRBD2 aligns across 8 bases. Germline V CDR1 and CDR2: KGHDR, SFDVKD. Germline trimming cut 4 bases from V and 9 bases from J; bases unmatched to any gene: 7. The length of the CDR3 is 14 residues. The DNA of the CDR3 is TGTGCCACCAGTGACGGGGGGGCCAATAGTGAGCAGTTCTTC. This encodes CATSDGGANSEQFF.

This clonotype was picked up a small number of times. This chain uses TRBV6-1 with TRBJ1-2, with D perhaps matching TRBD1 (5 bases). The V gene's germline CDR1 is MNHNS and CDR2 SASEGT. The V and J ends lost 2 bases and 5 bases respectively, with 12 bases between them. The CDR3 totals 14 residues. DNA for the CDR3: TGTGCCAGCAGTGAATTGGCAGGGTGGTATGGCTACACCTTC. It codes for CASSELAGWYGYTF.

This clonotype has ten or more counts. This rearrangement joins TRBV2 to TRBJ2-5; D not certain. In germline, CDR1 is SNHLY, CDR2 FYNNEI. The ends were cut back, 1 base at V and 5 bases at J, with 8 bases in the middle. CDR3 length equals 13 residues. The DNA for the CDR3 is TGTGCCAGCAGTGAAGTAAACTGGGAGACCCAGTACTTC. Amino acids: CASSEVNWETQYF.